This T cell receptor (beta chain) was documented in a study of cytomegalovirus exposure and HLA in healthy donors. PCR was performed using 60 Vbeta and 13 Jbeta primers. Sequencing used immunoSEQ multiplex PCR; TCRdb keeps in-frame clones, though not all of them. Of around 65,000 clones in the sample, approximately 82% were seen once. Looked up from germline, CDR1 is SGHVS and CDR2 is FQNEAQ. The CDR3 consists of 15 residues. Trimming removed 5 bases at V and 3 bases at J, with 16 bases between. V gene TRBV7-8 combines with J gene TRBJ1-2; D possibly corresponds to TRBD1 (6 bases). This clonotype originated in a girl between 5 and 17 years old in good health and CMV-seropositive. Sequencing was carried out using PBMCs. CDR3 in amino acids: CASSVALGQHYGYTF. CDR3 sequence (DNA): TGTGCCAGCAGCGTGGCGTTAGGACAGCACTATGGCTACACCTTC. Full variable domain (missing parts from reference TRBV7-8 and TRBJ1-2): GAGVSQSPRYKVAKRGQDVALRCDPISGHVSLFWYQQALGQGPEFLTYFQNEAQLDKSGLPSDRFFAERPEGSVSTLKIQRTQQEDSAVYLCASSVALGQHYGYTFGSGTRLTVV.